The 19 T cell receptor beta chains listed next were all sequenced from one sample in a study of regulatory T cells in long-lasting Graves disease. Documented time point: persistent/refractory GD, antithyroid drugs over 5 years with positive TRAb. Extracted RNA from PBMCs served as the source of the TCR library. Building the TCR beta libraries relied on iRepertoire HTBI primers, and CDR3 regions underwent Arm-PCR. MiXCR, applied by TCRdb to the multiplex PCR reads, yields one record per CDR3 protein. The table includes roughly 400,000 distinct CDR3 sequences, approximately 22% detected once. Sequenced here: peripheral blood mononuclear cells (PBMCs), sampled when the disease was refractory, from a patient treated with antithyroid drugs. The receptors were gathered from a female donor with Graves disease.

Concerning this clonotype itself: The germline gene is not matched at one end of the junction; a read error may be the cause. The rearrangement joins TRBV28 to TRBJ2-1; 12 bases agree with TRBD2. This CDR3 has 15 amino acids. Germline V gene lookup returns CDR1 MDHEN and CDR2 SYDVKM. The CDR3 nucleotides are TGTGCCAGCAGTCGGACTAGCGGGGTCTACAATGGGCAGTTCTTC. Protein sequence: CASSRTSGVYNGQFF.

This clonotype was observed a handful of times. This rearrangement joins TRBV5-5 to TRBJ2-2, with D perhaps TRBD2 (6 bases). This CDR3 region has 21 residues. V was clipped by 4 bases and J by 4 bases, with 32 bases between them. Germline assignment: CDR1 SGHKS and CDR2 YYEKEE (reference sequence). This CDR3 reads CASSRRRPGITIGSGTGELFF. CDR3 DNA: TGTGCCAGCAGCCGGAGGAGACCCGGGATCACTATCGGGAGTGGCACCGGGGAGCTGTTTTTT.

In its sample, this clonotype was seen many times. The rearrangement links TRBV2 to TRBJ2-7; the match to TRBD1 covers 12 bases. The junction had 2 bases not matched to a gene; V was cut back by 5 bases and J by 6 bases. CDR3 size: 13 residues. From germline, CDR1 is SNHLY and CDR2 FYNNEI. As DNA, the CDR3 is TGTGCCAGCAGTCCGGGACAGGGGGCCGAGCAGTACTTC. Protein product: CASSPGQGAEQYF. The entire variable domain, with the rest obtained from reference TRBV2 and TRBJ2-7, is as follows: EPEVTQTPSHQVTQMGQEVILRCVPISNHLYFYWYRQILGQKVEFLVSFYNNEISEKSEIFDDQFSVERPDGSNFTLKIRSTKLEDSAMYFCASSPGQGAEQYFGPGTRLTVT.

At least ten counts were recorded for this clonotype. Germline is not matched at one junction end, which may reflect a read error. The chain recombines TRBV6-1 with TRBJ2-7; 8 bases fit TRBD1. This CDR3 has 14 residues. Germline lookup yields CDR1 MNHNS and CDR2 SASEGT. DNA for the CDR3: TGCGCCAGCAGTGAGAGCAGGGGGCTCTACGAGCAGTACTTC. Translated: CASSESRGLYEQYF.

The chain has TRBV10-3 and TRBJ2-7, with D perhaps TRBD2 (6 bases). V was shortened by 5 bases and J by 5 bases, with 22 bases between the two germline ends. Germline V gene sequence: CDR1 ENHRY, CDR2 SYGVKD. The CDR3 consists of 16 residues. The CDR3 DNA follows: TGTGCCATCAGTAAATTAGCGGTTGAGGTCGCCGACGAGCAGTACTTC. This translates into CAISKLAVEVADEQYF.

This clonotype came up many times. The V gene is TRBV14, the J gene TRBJ2-5; 9 bases map to TRBD1. CDR3 length: 13 amino acids. The germline V gene has CDR1 SGHDN and CDR2 FVKESK. The V segment lost 2 bases and the J segment 9 bases; nucleotides outside the gene matches: 4. CDR3 nucleotides: TGTGCCAGCAGCCAAATGGGACAGGGTTCCCAGTACTTC. This translates into CASSQMGQGSQYF.

This clonotype was observed at least ten times. This rearrangement joins TRBV12-3 or TRBV12-4 to TRBJ2-7; TRBD2 is a possible D gene (6 bases). Trimming cost V 1 base and J 5 bases, with 12 bases left between them. The CDR3 consists of 14 residues. In nucleotides, the CDR3 is TGTGCCAGCAGTTTAGGTCCCTGGGGGGACGAGCAGTACTTC. It specifies CASSLGPWGDEQYF.

This clonotype appeared many times. The chain has TRBV30 and TRBJ1-2; the match to TRBD1 covers 8 bases. With V trimmed by 4 bases and J by 1 base, 8 bases remained unmatched. The CDR3 loop spans 15 amino acids. Per germline, CDR1 GTSNPN and CDR2 SVGIG (reference sequence). The CDR3 reads CAWMIRDRFNYGYTF. The CDR3 DNA is TGTGCCTGGATGATCCGGGACAGGTTTAACTATGGCTACACCTTC.

This clonotype has at least ten counts. The rearrangement joins TRBV27 to TRBJ1-1, with D perhaps matching TRBD1 (5 bases). Germline lookup yields CDR1 MNHEY and CDR2 SMNVEV (reference sequence). V gave up 6 bases and J gave up 1 base, with 12 bases separating them. The CDR3 consists of 14 residues. DNA for the CDR3: TGTGCCAGCAGCAGGGAGGGGACGAACACTGAAGCTTTCTTT. This codes for CASSREGTNTEAFF.

This clonotype was detected many times. V gene TRBV6-5 combines with J gene TRBJ2-7; 11 bases are shared with TRBD2. With V trimmed by 0 bases and J by 7 bases, 8 bases remained unmatched. The CDR3 has 16 amino acids. Germline V lookup: CDR1 MNHEY, CDR2 SVGAGI. In nucleotides, the CDR3 is TGTGCCAGCAGTTACTCGAGACTAGCGGGATACTCGGAGCAGTACTTC. Protein: CASSYSRLAGYSEQYF.

This clonotype was counted at least ten times. V gene TRBV28 combines with J gene TRBJ1-1; D is possibly TRBD1 (6 bases). The CDR3 runs 13 residues. V lost 8 bases to trimming and J lost 0 bases, with 10 bases between them. Germline CDR1 MDHEN, CDR2 SYDVKM. The CDR3 spells CASGGGMNTEAFF. The CDR3 nucleotides read TGTGCCAGCGGGGGGGGCATGAACACTGAAGCTTTCTTT.

By its share, this clonotype is medium-sized. CDR3 residues: CASSLEETQYF. The CDR3 DNA is TGTGCCAGCAGCTTAGAAGAGACCCAGTACTTC. The genes are TRBV11-2 and TRBJ2-5; no reliable D call. This CDR3 is 11 amino acids long. V was pared by 0 bases and J by 4 bases, with 0 bases between. CDR1 and CDR2 from the germline V gene are SGHAT and FQNNGV.

This clonotype has a single count. The V and J genes are TRBV29-1 and TRBJ2-3, with 9 bases that match TRBD1. V shed 7 bases and J 2 bases; nucleotides not matched to a gene: 7. Per the germline V gene, CDR1 is SQVTM and CDR2 is ANQGSEA. This CDR3 is built from 14 residues. CDR3 nucleotide sequence: TGCAGCGCGGGGACAGGGATGTTCACAGATACGCAGTATTTT. Residues: CSAGTGMFTDTQYF.

The chain has TRBV28 and TRBJ2-3; D not certain. V was pared by 5 bases and J by 11 bases, with 17 bases between. CDR1 is MDHEN, CDR2 SYDVKM, per germline. This CDR3 has 13 amino acids. This chain's CDR3 is CASSRPRVLWQYF. CDR3 nucleotide sequence: TGTGCCAGCAGTCGTCCCCGGGTCTTATGGCAGTATTTT. Full variable domain (missing parts from reference TRBV28 and TRBJ2-3): DVKVTQSSRYLVKRTGEKVFLECVQDMDHENMFWYRQDPGLGLRLIYFSYDVKMKEKGDIPEGYSVSREKKERFSLILESASTNQTSMYLCASSRPRVLWQYFGPGTRLTVL.

In this sample, this clonotype turned up once. V usage is TRBV29-1 and J usage is TRBJ2-7; TRBD2 aligns across 14 bases. Per germline, CDR1 SQVTM and CDR2 ANQGSEA. V shed 6 bases and J 4 bases; nucleotides not matched to a gene: 11. The CDR3 sequence is 16 residues long. The CDR3 bases are TGCAGCGTCGTAGGACTAGCGGGAGGTAACATATACGAGCAGTACTTC. Protein product: CSVVGLAGGNIYEQYF.

The sample holds many counts of this clonotype. This chain uses TRBV11-2 with TRBJ2-4; tentative D call: TRBD2 (6 bases). The V gene's germline CDR1 is SGHAT and CDR2 FQNNGV. This CDR3 spans 19 amino acids. The germline V and J ends were trimmed by 0 bases and 0 bases, with 18 bases remaining between them. The CDR3 DNA reads TGTGCCAGCAGCTTAGAGAAGCGAGGTAGCGGCCTAGCCAAAAACATTCAGTACTTC. Translating gives CASSLEKRGSGLAKNIQYF. Filled out from reference TRBV11-2 and TRBJ2-4, the complete variable domain reads EAGVAQSPRYKIIEKRQSVAFWCNPISGHATLYWYQQILGQGPKLLIQFQNNGVVDDSQLPKDRFSAERLKGVDSTLKIQPAKLEDSAVYLCASSLEKRGSGLAKNIQYFGAGTRLSVL.

The chain employs TRBV5-6 and TRBJ1-1; TRBD1 matches at 7 bases. The germline gives CDR1 SGHDT, CDR2 YYEEEE. V was clipped by 4 bases and J by 6 bases; unmatched bases: 3. CDR3 size: 12 residues. The CDR3 reads CASSLTGSEAFF. As DNA, the CDR3 is TGTGCCAGCAGCCTGACAGGGTCTGAAGCTTTCTTT.

In this sample, this clonotype turned up many times. The genes are TRBV12-3 or TRBV12-4 and TRBJ1-2, with D tentatively TRBD1 (5 bases). The V end lost 3 bases, the J end lost 3 bases, and 11 bases lay between the germline ends. This CDR3 region has 14 residues. The CDR3 is CASSFGGPDYGYTF. CDR3 sequence (DNA): TGTGCCAGCAGTTTCGGGGGACCCGACTATGGCTACACCTTC.

This clonotype was counted between two and nine times. The chain joins TRBV9 to TRBJ2-1; D might be TRBD1 (5 bases). V shed 0 bases and J shed 7 bases, with 8 bases lying between them. The CDR3 is 13 residues long. Per germline, CDR1 SGDLS and CDR2 YYNGEE. CDR3 in amino acids: CASSVGPGNEQFF. Written as DNA, the CDR3 is TGTGCCAGCAGCGTAGGACCAGGGAATGAGCAGTTCTTC. Drawing the rest from reference TRBV9 and TRBJ2-1, the complete variable domain is DSGVTQTPKHLITATGQRVTLRCSPRSGDLSVYWYQQSLDQGLQFLIQYYNGEERAKGNILERFSAQQFPDLHSELNLSSLELGDSALYFCASSVGPGNEQFFGPGTRLTVL.